This T cell receptor beta chain was observed in a study of blood T cell repertoires in COVID-19. Study-level background: Samples of COVID-19 (acute and convalescent) were obtained from the United States, Italy and Spain. PBMCs, B-cell-depleted T cells, or T cells provided the cDNA or gDNA that made up the material.

Seattle participants joined during active infection and were tracked over time. Original processing notes: Amplifying reference gene primers gave estimates of nucleated cell counts. This table comes from immunoSEQ multiplex PCR, and its TCRdb copy is limited to in-frame clones, with some not included. The V and J calls and clone size come from that table; D and trimming were worked out from the DNA. Seen here are 250,000 to 300,000 clones, more than 70% observed once, and the top ten hold about 11%. The sequenced material came from peripheral blood. The receptor's source is a woman in her 30s with COVID-19, enrolled during active disease.

In DNA, the CDR3 is TGCGCCACCCATGCGGGACAGGGAAGGAGCAAAGCTTTCTTT. Translating gives CATHAGQGRSKAFF. The chain recombines TRBV5-1 with TRBJ1-1; 9 bases match TRBD1. From germline, CDR1 is SGHRS and CDR2 YFSETQ. This CDR3 has 14 residues. Trimming cost V 9 bases and J 9 bases; bases outside gene matches: 15.